These 16 T cell receptor beta chains originate from one sample sequenced in a study of metastatic and nonmetastatic thyroid tumors. All patients reached thyroid surgery having received no treatment beforehand. Using MiXCR, TCRdb re-called clones from the PCR reads. The sample has approximately 16,000 clones, around 12% seen once; the top ten hold about 16%. Input material: tumor tissue. The receptors were sampled from a female donor with papillary thyroid cancer or a benign thyroid nodule (not recorded which). Some clones in this sample may be carry-over from other donors' samples.

This clone was recorded at least ten times. A read error may be the cause here, since a much bigger clone is one base away. The rearrangement links TRBV9 to TRBJ2-7; 8 bases line up with TRBD1. CDR1 is SGDLS, CDR2 YYNGEE, per germline. CDR3 length: 17 amino acids. CDR3 region: CASNVAPTGVGVYEQYF. CDR3 nucleotides: TGTGCCAGCAACGTAGCGCCGACAGGGGTTGGGGTCTACGAGCAGTACTTC.

The J gene is TRBJ1-1, the V gene TRBV5-1, with a possible D match to TRBD1 (5 bases). The V end was cut by 3 bases, the J end by 6 bases, with 15 bases between. CDR1 is SGHRS, CDR2 YFSETQ, per germline. The CDR3 totals 14 residues. CDR3 in DNA: TGCGCCAGCAGCTGGGGGACCTACCAAGCTGAAGCTTTCTTT. It translates to CASSWGTYQAEAFF.

This clone rates as medium-sized. The genes are TRBV12-3 or TRBV12-4 and TRBJ1-6; D possibly corresponds to TRBD1 (6 bases). The CDR3 is 14 amino acids. V shed 3 bases and J shed 9 bases, with 12 bases lying between them. CDR3 region: CASSFQGRGSPLHF. The CDR3 DNA follows: TGTGCCAGCAGTTTTCAGGGGAGGGGTTCACCCCTCCACTTT.

The chain links TRBV13 to TRBJ1-3, with 7 bases fitting TRBD1. The germline V gene encodes CDR1 PRHDT and CDR2 FYEKMQ (reference sequence). Trimming cost V 5 bases and J 0 bases; bases outside gene matches: 10. The CDR3 totals 17 residues. The DNA of the CDR3 is TGTGCCAGCAGCCCCGAAGGGACAGACCTCTCTGGAAACACCATATATTTT. It is translated as CASSPEGTDLSGNTIYF.

This clone showed up many times. The chain links TRBV20-1 to TRBJ2-4, with D perhaps TRBD2 (6 bases). V lost 4 bases and J lost 2, with 15 bases in between. The CDR3 is made up of 15 amino acids. Germline CDR1 DFQATT, CDR2 SNEGSKA (reference sequence). CDR3 region: CSATFRGWSKNIQYF. The CDR3 DNA reads as TGCAGTGCTACCTTCCGGGGGTGGTCCAAAAACATTCAGTACTTC.

This chain links TRBV9 with TRBJ2-3; the match to TRBD2 covers 11 bases. V lost 0 bases, J lost 4 bases, and 4 bases stayed unmatched. Germline assignment: CDR1 SGDLS and CDR2 YYNGEE. The CDR3 is 16 residues long. The CDR3: CASSVGVAGGPDTQYF. The DNA of the CDR3 is TGTGCCAGCAGCGTAGGAGTAGCGGGAGGGCCAGATACGCAGTATTTT. The complete variable domain, with remaining parts taken from reference TRBV9 and TRBJ2-3, reads DSGVTQTPKHLITATGQRVTLRCSPRSGDLSVYWYQQSLDQGLQFLIQYYNGEERAKGNILERFSAQQFPDLHSELNLSSLELGDSALYFCASSVGVAGGPDTQYFGPGTRLTVL.

This clone was counted ten times or more. The rearrangement uses TRBV10-1 and TRBJ2-5; tentatively, D is TRBD1 (6 bases). The CDR3 totals 12 residues. V gave up 2 bases and J gave up 5 bases, with 6 bases separating them. Germline CDR1 and CDR2: WNHNN and SYGVQD (reference sequence). CDR3 sequence (DNA): TGCGCCAGCAGTGAGACAGGGGAGACCCAGTACTTC. This gives the protein CASSETGETQYF.

The rearrangement uses TRBV9 and TRBJ2-2; possibly TRBD1 for D (6 bases). Trimming took 4 bases from V and 4 from J, leaving 17 bases between them. The CDR3 consists of 16 residues. Germline CDR1 reads SGDLS; CDR2 reads YYNGEE. The CDR3 loop is CASSLRTVGATGELFF. As DNA, the CDR3 is TGTGCCAGCAGCCTCAGGACAGTGGGGGCCACCGGGGAGCTGTTTTTT.

Here the CDR3 DNA reads TGCGCCAGCAGCTTGATGGATTCCTACGAGCAGTACTTC. Protein product: CASSLMDSYEQYF. This chain uses TRBV5-1 with TRBJ2-7; no clear D. CDR1 SGHRS and CDR2 YFSETQ come from the germline V gene. V lost 1 base and J 1 base, leaving 6 bases between the germline ends. The CDR3 runs 13 residues.

The sample holds many counts of this clone. Other DNA sequences of this sample code for an identical CDR3. V usage is TRBV20-1 and J usage is TRBJ2-1; 10 bases align to TRBD2. The length of the CDR3 is 15 residues. The germline V gene encodes CDR1 DFQATT and CDR2 SNEGSKA (reference sequence). Trimming at V came to 3 bases and at J to 2 bases, leaving 4 bases not matched to a gene. DNA of the CDR3: TGCAGTGCTAGCACTAGCGGGAATGCCTACAATGAGCAGTTCTTC. Amino acids: CSASTSGNAYNEQFF.

This clone came up many times. The chain has TRBV6-1 and TRBJ2-5; tentatively, D is TRBD2 (5 bases). Trimming cost V 6 bases and J 2 bases, with 16 bases left between them. CDR1 MNHNS and CDR2 SASEGT come from the germline V gene. CDR3 size: 15 residues. The CDR3 DNA reads as TGTGCCAGCAGCCCTAACGTGGGAGTTCAAGAGACCCAGTACTTC. It is translated as CASSPNVGVQETQYF.

Judged by abundance, this clone is medium-sized. The chain links TRBV20-1 to TRBJ2-7; TRBD1 agrees at 8 bases. This CDR3 has 14 residues. Germline V CDR1 and CDR2: DFQATT, SNEGSKA (reference sequence). The junction had 6 bases not matched to a gene; V was cut back by 1 base and J by 4 bases. Here the CDR3 DNA reads TGCAGTGCTAGAGGTGGACAGGGTCCTTACGAGCAGTACTTC. This sequence encodes CSARGGQGPYEQYF.

The table lists this clone with many counts. This sequence joins TRBV13 and TRBJ1-3; 10 nucleotides align to TRBD1. The J segment lost 4 bases and the V segment lost 5 bases, leaving 20 bases of the junction unmatched. Looked up from germline, CDR1 is PRHDT and CDR2 is FYEKMQ (reference sequence). The CDR3 spans 20 residues. DNA for the CDR3: TGTGCCAGCAGCCGACATGACAGGGGGCGACCTCCTCGTTGGGGAAACACCATATATTTT. This translates into CASSRHDRGRPPRWGNTIYF.

This clone was detected many times. This rearrangement joins TRBV20-1 to TRBJ2-3; 9 positions match TRBD2. CDR3 length: 18 residues. V trimming: 6 bases; J trimming: 2 bases; junction bases outside the gene matches: 18. Germline-derived CDR1 and CDR2 are DFQATT and SNEGSKA (reference sequence). The CDR3: CSASTLVPSGEYTDTQYF. CDR3 DNA: TGCAGTGCATCGACCCTGGTTCCTAGCGGGGAATACACAGATACGCAGTATTTT.

The sample holds many counts of this clone. The chain has TRBV11-3 and TRBJ2-6; tentatively, D is TRBD2 (7 bases). V was clipped by 5 bases and J by 4 bases, with 15 bases between them. The CDR3 loop spans 16 amino acids. Per the germline V gene, CDR1 is SGHNT and CDR2 is YENEEA. The chain's CDR3 is CASSPGGLEGANVLTF. As DNA, the CDR3 is TGTGCCAGCAGCCCCGGGGGGCTTGAGGGGGCCAACGTCCTGACTTTC.

In its sample, this clone was seen many times. The CDR3 loop reads CASSPAGTGVVTIYF. The CDR3 coding sequence is TGTGCCAGCTCACCAGCCGGGACAGGGGTGGTCACCATATATTTT. The chain combines TRBV18 with TRBJ1-3; 10 bases line up with TRBD1. This CDR3 spans 15 amino acids. Germline values: CDR1 KGHSH, CDR2 LQKENI. The ends lost 2 bases at V and 9 bases at J; junction bases unmatched: 7.